This is a list of T cell receptor beta chains from one sample in a study of T cell responses to AZD1222 COVID-19 vaccine. Here immunoSEQ multiplex PCR was the method, and the copy in TCRdb shows in-frame clones only, minus some. Among more than 95,000 clones, roughly 90% were seen once, and the ten largest hold around 2.5%. Specimen: peripheral blood, collected on day 0 of AZD1222 vaccination. The receptors originated from an adult in good health. Each CDR3 is given with its conserved first and last residue. The order of the fields is CDR3 length, D gene, clone size, V gene, J gene, CDR3 protein, CDR3 DNA. A D gene is named only where the DNA matches it firmly. Clone size is not always given. Where it is, it says once, few, many or a class for expanded clones.

>18|TRBD1|few|TRBV14|TRBJ2-7
CASSQDYWRQGARYEQYF
TGTGCCAGCAGCCAGGATTATTGGAGGCAGGGGGCGCGCTACGAGCAGTACTTC
>14|.|.|TRBV5-6|TRBJ2-7
CASSQGTAPYEQYF
TGTGCCAGCAGTCAGGGGACTGCTCCCTACGAGCAGTACTTC
>16|.|.|TRBV27|TRBJ2-1
CASSLGRGSSYNEQFF
TGTGCCAGCAGTTTAGGTCGGGGCAGCTCCTACAATGAGCAGTTCTTC
>18|TRBD1|.|TRBV28|TRBJ2-1
CASSPLDTGGISYNEQFF
TGTGCCAGCAGTCCCCTCGACACAGGGGGCATCTCCTACAATGAGCAGTTCTTC
>13|.|.|TRBV6-2/TRBV6-3|TRBJ2-1
CASSTALANEQFF
TGTGCCAGCAGTACTGCCCTGGCCAATGAGCAGTTCTTC
>15|TRBD1|.|TRBV3-1/TRBV3-2|TRBJ1-6
CASSQDWTGLSPLHF
TGTGCCAGCAGCCAAGATTGGACAGGGCTTTCACCCCTCCACTTT
>16|.|.|TRBV6-4|TRBJ2-1
CASSDSSGGDYNEQFF
TGTGCCAGCAGTGACTCGTCCGGGGGAGATTACAATGAGCAGTTCTTC
>12|.|.|TRBV6-2/TRBV6-3|TRBJ1-1
CASSYPWGEAFF
TGTGCCAGCAGTTACCCCTGGGGTGAAGCTTTCTTT
>16|TRBD2|few|TRBV3-1/TRBV3-2|TRBJ2-7
CASSPQLTSGPYEQYF
TGTGCCAGCAGCCCACAACTGACTAGCGGGCCATACGAGCAGTACTTC
>11|.|.|TRBV27|TRBJ2-7
CASSDRLEQYF
TGTGCCAGCAGCGACCGGCTCGAGCAGTACTTC
>14|.|.|TRBV3-1/TRBV3-2|TRBJ2-7
CASSFVGSSYEQYF
TGTGCCAGCAGCTTCGTAGGGAGCTCCTACGAGCAGTACTTC
>14|.|.|TRBV3-1/TRBV3-2|TRBJ1-1
CASSQAGVDTEAFF
TGTGCCAGCAGCCAAGCCGGAGTAGACACTGAAGCTTTCTTT
>14|.|few|TRBV9|TRBJ1-2
CASSVGVGLYGYTF
TGTGCCAGCAGCGTAGGGGTGGGACTCTATGGCTACACCTTC
>15|TRBD1|.|TRBV3-1/TRBV3-2|TRBJ2-7
CASSQMTGVGYEQYF
TGTGCCAGCAGCCAGATGACAGGGGTAGGCTACGAGCAGTACTTC
>14|.|.|TRBV3-1/TRBV3-2|TRBJ2-2
CASSQGGRAGELFF
TGTGCCAGCAGCCAAGGAGGGCGGGCCGGGGAGCTGTTTTTT